One and the same sample provided the 25 T cell receptor beta chains below, sequenced in a study of human T cells and chemical hapten exposure. TCRdb reprocessed the RACE reads with MiXCR, giving one entry per CDR3 protein. This table has some 94,000 distinct CDR3 sequences, 12% appearing once. The time point is: patch test 1, 2 weeks after DPC sensitization. Described treatment: therapeutic diphenylcyclopropenone sensitization with weekly scalp DPC. Sample: whole blood, taken in connection with sensitization to the hapten diphenylcyclopropenone (DPC). These receptors all stem from a woman in her forties with alopecia areata. Some clones in this sample may be carry-over from other donors' samples.

The table lists this clonotype with a few counts. This rearrangement joins TRBV20-1 to TRBJ2-7, with D maybe TRBD1 (6 bases). Per the germline V gene, CDR1 is DFQATT and CDR2 is SNEGSKA (reference sequence). V lost 1 base to trimming and J lost 2 bases, with 18 bases between them. This CDR3 region has 16 residues. The CDR3: CSARGSQGKSAYEQYF. The DNA of the CDR3 is TGCAGTGCTAGAGGGTCCCAGGGGAAGTCAGCCTACGAGCAGTACTTC.

The chain carries TRBV7-9 and TRBJ2-7; D is unclear. The V end was cut by 1 base, the J end by 7 bases, with 11 bases between. Germline CDR1 SEHNR, CDR2 FQNEAQ (reference sequence). This CDR3 comprises 13 residues. The CDR3 sequence: CASSLDYLGEQYF. The CDR3 region has the DNA TGTGCCAGCAGCTTAGACTACCTGGGGGAGCAGTACTTC.

This clonotype was observed a handful of times. This chain uses TRBV6-4 with TRBJ2-1; 10 bases fit TRBD2. V was pared by 0 bases and J by 6 bases, with 5 bases of the junction left unmatched. The V gene's germline CDR1 is MRHNA and CDR2 SNTAGT. The CDR3 has 16 residues. The CDR3 loop is CASSDSASGSSNEQFF. DNA of the CDR3: TGTGCCAGCAGTGACTCCGCTAGCGGGAGTTCCAATGAGCAGTTCTTC.

In this sample, this clonotype turned up many times. This chain joins TRBV11-3 and TRBJ2-7; D unclear. The CDR3 is 14 residues long. CDR1 and CDR2 from the germline V gene are SGHNT and YENEEA. V lost 6 bases and J lost 0, with 12 bases in between. CDR3 sequence: CASSPSAVSYEQYF. The CDR3 coding sequence is TGTGCCAGCAGTCCTTCGGCGGTCTCCTACGAGCAGTACTTC.

This sequence joins TRBV2 and TRBJ1-1; D is undetermined. CDR3 length: 14 amino acids. Germline V gene data show CDR1 as SNHLY and CDR2 as FYNNEI. Trimming pared 3 bases from V and 6 bases from J, leaving 14 bases between. The DNA of the CDR3 is TGTGCCAGCAGTGACCCTAAATCGGCGGCTGAAGCTTTCTTT. It yields the protein CASSDPKSAAEAFF.

The CDR3 nucleotides are TGTGCCAGTCACCTCAGGGCTGGAAACACCATATATTTT. Protein: CASHLRAGNTIYF. The genes are TRBV19 and TRBJ1-3; possibly TRBD1 for D (5 bases). V gave up 8 bases and J gave up 2 bases, with 10 bases separating them. Germline V lookup: CDR1 LNHDA, CDR2 SQIVND (reference sequence). The CDR3 extends over 13 amino acids.

The V call is TRBV18, the J call TRBJ2-7; D might be TRBD2 (5 bases). This CDR3 region has 16 residues. In germline, CDR1 is KGHSH, CDR2 LQKENI. V lost 6 bases and J lost 3, with 21 bases in between. CDR3 sequence: CASSAYVSSGFYEQYF. CDR3 sequence (DNA): TGTGCCAGCTCCGCCTATGTGTCGAGCGGCTTCTACGAGCAGTACTTC.

This CDR3 reads CSASTWGDTQYF. Here the CDR3 DNA reads TGCAGTGCTAGTACTTGGGGAGATACGCAGTATTTT. This sequence joins TRBV20-1 and TRBJ2-3, with no clear D. The CDR3 runs 12 residues. Trimming removed 3 bases from V and 5 bases from J, with 9 bases in between. Germline V gene sequence: CDR1 DFQATT, CDR2 SNEGSKA (reference sequence).

In regard to this clonotype: Relative to the germline gene, one junction end is altered; a read error may explain this. The chain uses TRBV4-2 and TRBJ2-5, with 8 nucleotides matching TRBD1. Germline values: CDR1 LGHNA, CDR2 YNFKEQ. CDR3 length equals 14 residues. Written as DNA, the CDR3 is TGTGCCAACAGCCAAGCCAGGGGGCCAGAGACCCAGTACTTC. It yields the protein CANSQARGPETQYF.

The V gene is TRBV7-9, the J gene TRBJ1-1; D gene ambiguous. The CDR3 is made up of 14 amino acids. The germline gives CDR1 SEHNR, CDR2 FQNEAQ (reference sequence). Trimming left V 6 bases short and J 7 bases short, with 18 bases between. CDR3 DNA: TGTGCCAGCAGACCAGCCGTCGGGAAGGTTGAAGCTTTCTTT. The encoded protein is CASRPAVGKVEAFF.

J is TRBJ2-1 and V is TRBV12-3 or TRBV12-4; D is unclear. The CDR3 totals 12 residues. V lost 6 bases, J lost 12 bases, and 15 bases lay in between. The CDR3 protein is CASSLQGRGQFF. CDR3 coding DNA: TGTGCCAGCAGCCTACAAGGTCGTGGGCAGTTCTTC.

The chain combines TRBV5-6 with TRBJ2-7; 14 nucleotides align to TRBD2. CDR3 length: 15 residues. CDR1 is SGHDT, CDR2 YYEEEE, per germline. The trim removed 3 bases at V and 5 bases at J, leaving 4 bases unmatched. DNA of the CDR3: TGTGCCAGCAGCTCGGGACTAGCGGGAGTCAACGAGCAGTACTTC. As protein: CASSSGLAGVNEQYF.

This clonotype has ten or more counts. As DNA, the CDR3 is TGCAGTGCCACCCGGCTCCGGGACAGGGGAGCTTTAGGGCATGGCTACACCTTC. It translates to CSATRLRDRGALGHGYTF. This chain links TRBV20-1 with TRBJ1-2; 10 nucleotides align to TRBD1. The germline gives CDR1 DFQATT, CDR2 SNEGSKA (reference sequence). The CDR3 is 18 residues long. V lost 6 bases and J lost 6; bases outside the gene matches: 22.

This clonotype was seen a handful of times. This chain uses TRBV29-1 with TRBJ1-1; the D is unclear. Trimming stripped 4 bases from V and 5 bases from J, with 17 bases between. Per the germline V gene, CDR1 is SQVTM and CDR2 is ANQGSEA. The CDR3 sequence is 14 residues long. The CDR3 reads CSVGADVGGTEAFF. CDR3 coding DNA: TGCAGCGTTGGAGCGGACGTAGGAGGGACTGAAGCTTTCTTT.

In its sample, this clonotype was seen a few times. The V call is TRBV11-1, the J call TRBJ2-2, with D unresolved. Germline V CDR1 and CDR2: SGHAT, FQDESV (reference sequence). V lost 6 bases and J lost 6, with 8 bases in between. The CDR3 runs to 12 residues. CDR3 sequence: CASSDRAGELFF. CDR3 bases: TGTGCCAGCAGTGATAGGGCCGGGGAGCTGTTTTTT.

Only a few counts were recorded for this clonotype. The chain links TRBV11-3 to TRBJ2-1, with 10 bases fitting TRBD2. CDR1 and CDR2 from the germline V gene are SGHNT and YENEEA. Trimming at V came to 6 bases and at J to 2 bases, leaving 4 bases not matched to a gene. The CDR3 spans 15 residues. CDR3 nucleotide sequence: TGTGCCAGCAGTGGGAGCGGGAGGGCCTACAATGAGCAGTTCTTC. Translated: CASSGSGRAYNEQFF.

This clonotype was observed a few times. The chain's CDR3 is CASSQGRAKETQYF. CDR3 nucleotides: TGCGCCAGCAGCCAGGGACGGGCAAAAGAGACCCAGTACTTC. The chain combines TRBV5-1 with TRBJ2-5; D is tentatively TRBD1 or TRBD2 (5 bases each). V was trimmed by 4 bases and J by 3 bases, leaving 13 bases between them. The CDR3 is made up of 14 amino acids. Germline V CDR1 and CDR2: SGHRS, YFSETQ.

At least ten counts were recorded for this clonotype. The chain is built from TRBV27 and TRBJ1-6; D remains ambiguous. In germline, CDR1 is MNHEY, CDR2 SMNVEV (reference sequence). V lost 3 bases and J 0 bases, leaving 6 bases between the germline ends. The CDR3 length is 15 residues. As DNA, the CDR3 is TGTGCCAGCAGTTTCTTGAGCTCCTATAATTCACCCCTCCACTTT. This sequence encodes CASSFLSSYNSPLHF.

The V gene is TRBV6-6, the J gene TRBJ2-1, with a weak D call TRBD1 (5 bases). CDR3 length: 18 residues. Germline lookup yields CDR1 MNHNY and CDR2 SVGAGI (reference sequence). V shed 0 bases and J shed 1 base, with 16 bases lying between them. The chain's CDR3 is CASSYSFVGAGSYNEQFF. DNA for the CDR3: TGTGCCAGCAGTTACTCGTTCGTTGGGGCAGGGTCCTACAATGAGCAGTTCTTC.

This clonotype was observed a few times. The rearrangement joins TRBV21-1 to TRBJ2-7. TRBV21-1 is described as a pseudogene. The CDR3 loop spans 14 amino acids. The CDR3 DNA reads TGTGCCAGCAGCATGCAGCATAAGGCCTACGAGCAGTACTTC. Translated: CASSMQHKAYEQYF.

This chain links TRBV5-6 with TRBJ2-7; either TRBD1 or TRBD2 may fit D (7 bases each). V lost 1 base, J lost 4 bases, and 9 bases lay in between. This CDR3 region has 13 residues. Germline V gene data show CDR1 as SGHDT and CDR2 as YYEEEE. The CDR3 nucleotides read TGTGCCAGCAGCTTGCAGGGGGGGTACGAGCAGTACTTC. Amino acids: CASSLQGGYEQYF.

This chain links TRBV28 with TRBJ1-2; 9 bases line up with TRBD1. This CDR3 comprises 14 residues. Germline V CDR1 and CDR2: MDHEN, SYDVKM. V dropped 6 bases and J dropped 5; count of bases not matched to a gene: 7. CDR3 in amino acids: CASSADRGAYGYTF. Here the CDR3 DNA reads TGTGCCAGCAGCGCGGACAGGGGTGCGTATGGCTACACCTTC.

This clonotype was seen only a few times. This chain links TRBV30 with TRBJ2-1; TRBD2 matches 16 bases. The CDR3 runs to 19 residues. CDR1 GTSNPN and CDR2 SVGIG come from the germline V gene (reference sequence). Unmatched junction bases numbered 8, after V lost 1 base and J lost 2 bases. This CDR3 is CAWSAGTSGRGRAYNEQFF. In DNA, the CDR3 is TGTGCCTGGAGTGCCGGGACTAGCGGGAGGGGCCGAGCCTACAATGAGCAGTTCTTC.

V gene TRBV5-5 combines with J gene TRBJ1-1; D gene uncertain. CDR3 length: 13 residues. The V gene lost 4 bases and the J gene lost 1 base, with 8 bases spanning the gap. Germline V lookup: CDR1 SGHKS, CDR2 YYEKEE (reference sequence). The DNA for the CDR3 is TGTGCCAGCAGCCCTTTATGGAACACTGAAGCTTTCTTT. This sequence encodes CASSPLWNTEAFF.

This chain links TRBV20-1 with TRBJ2-3, with TRBD2 identical over 7 bases. The CDR3 runs 15 residues. Trimming took 5 bases from V and 0 from J; bases not matched to a gene: 8. CDR1 and CDR2 from the germline V gene are DFQATT and SNEGSKA (reference sequence). The chain's CDR3 is CSARPGLPSTDTQYF. CDR3 sequence (DNA): TGCAGTGCTCGACCGGGACTACCTAGCACAGATACGCAGTATTTT.